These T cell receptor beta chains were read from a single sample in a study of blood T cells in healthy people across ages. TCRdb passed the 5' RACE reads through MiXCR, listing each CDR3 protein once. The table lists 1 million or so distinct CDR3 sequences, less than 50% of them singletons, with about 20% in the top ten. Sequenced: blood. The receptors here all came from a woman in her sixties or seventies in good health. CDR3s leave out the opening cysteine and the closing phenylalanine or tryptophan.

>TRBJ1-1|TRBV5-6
ASSSWDTDTEAF
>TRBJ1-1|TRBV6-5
ASSSRYWAGNTEAF
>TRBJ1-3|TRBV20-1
SAREGGSGNTIY
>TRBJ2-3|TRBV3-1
ASSQALTSSTDTQY
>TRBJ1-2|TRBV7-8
ASSPGQGAHGYT
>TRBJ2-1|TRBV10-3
AISAARPSSYNEQF
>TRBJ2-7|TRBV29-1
SVGAAGAEQY
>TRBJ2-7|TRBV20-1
SARVTSPAYEQY
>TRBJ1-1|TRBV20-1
SARGMLAEAF
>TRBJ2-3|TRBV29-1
SVGTGGPKDTQY
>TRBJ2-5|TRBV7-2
ASSLSTSEQY